Below, one T cell receptor (beta chain) is given with its context. This entry belongs to a study of shared clonotypes between healthy human individuals. In the study overall: CD4 naive and CD4 memory each took three plates per donor, while CD8 naive took two and CD8 memory one.

At deep level, the assay was performed. Data came from immunoSEQ multiplex PCR; TCRdb stores just in-frame clones and leaves some out. The data hold about 1,500,000 clones, with about 96% observed a single time. Germline CDR1 SGHRS, CDR2 YFSETQ. This CDR3 has 14 residues. J was trimmed by 5 bases and V by 1 base; bases with no gene match: 3. The chain is built from TRBV5-1 and TRBJ2-1, with 7 bases identical to TRBD1. The source material was naive CD4+ T cells sorted from blood. As for subset: CD45RA+ positively selected. This TCR was sampled from a man aged 30-40 years in good health. CDR3 in amino acids: CASSLQGTDNEQFF. The CDR3 nucleotides read TGCGCCAGCAGCTTGCAGGGGACAGACAATGAGCAGTTCTTC.